These 18 T cell receptor beta chains originate from one sample sequenced in a study of cytomegalovirus exposure and HLA in healthy donors. It was with 60 Vbeta and 13 Jbeta primers that the PCR ran. Profiled with immunoSEQ multiplex PCR; TCRdb holds only in-frame clones, not every one. Found here are under 150,000 clones, 67% of them singletons; the top ten hold roughly 8.7%. The specimen sequenced was PBMCs. The receptors here all came from a man aged 18 to 29 in good health and CMV-seropositive.

The V and J genes are TRBV7-9 and TRBJ2-7; D is unclear. V dropped 5 bases and J dropped 2 bases, with 7 bases sitting between them. CDR1 and CDR2 (germline): SEHNR, FQNEAQ (reference sequence). This CDR3 region has 12 residues. CDR3 region: CASSLQTYEQYF. As DNA, the CDR3 is TGTGCCAGCAGCCTACAGACCTACGAGCAGTACTTC.

The chain uses TRBV30 and TRBJ2-1, with 9 bases matching TRBD2. The CDR3 is 16 residues long. Germline-derived CDR1 and CDR2 are GTSNPN and SVGIG (reference sequence). The V gene end was trimmed by 0 bases and the J gene end by 4 bases; junction bases not matched to a gene: 7. The CDR3 reads CAWSVGRTSAYNEQFF. CDR3 sequence (DNA): TGTGCCTGGAGTGTAGGTCGGACTAGCGCATACAATGAGCAGTTCTTC.

The V call is TRBV5-4, the J call TRBJ1-6; no clear D gene. The CDR3 runs to 14 residues. The V and J ends lost 4 bases and 7 bases respectively, with 12 bases between them. The V gene's germline CDR1 is SGHNT and CDR2 YYREEE (reference sequence). CDR3 in amino acids: CASSTPTGNSPLHF. CDR3 DNA: TGTGCCAGCAGCACGCCGACGGGGAATTCACCCCTCCACTTT.

V usage is TRBV28 and J usage is TRBJ2-7, with 7 bases fitting TRBD1. The trim removed 5 bases at V and 4 bases at J, leaving 8 bases unmatched. CDR1 and CDR2 (germline): MDHEN, SYDVKM. The CDR3 runs to 14 residues. CDR3 in DNA: TGTGCCAGCAGTCCAGGGGGACGAATATACGAGCAGTACGTC. Translated, it gives CASSPGGRIYEQYV.

This clone was counted a few times. The rearrangement links TRBV7-2 to TRBJ1-4; TRBD1 matches at 7 bases. Trimming at V came to 4 bases and at J to 3 bases, leaving 2 bases not matched to a gene. The length of the CDR3 is 14 residues. Germline V CDR1 and CDR2: SGHTA, FQGNSA. DNA for the CDR3: TGTGCCAGCAGCTCAGGGGGGCCTAATGAAAAACTGTTTTTT. It yields the protein CASSSGGPNEKLFF.

The gene calls are TRBV6-4 and TRBJ1-1; D unresolved. Trimming stripped 9 bases from V and 1 base from J, with 12 bases between. Germline V gene sequence: CDR1 MRHNA, CDR2 SNTAGT. The CDR3 covers 13 residues. The DNA for the CDR3 is TGTGCCAGTAGTCGCAGTTCGAACACTGAAGCTTTCTTT. This codes for CASSRSSNTEAFF.

The V call is TRBV4-2, the J call TRBJ1-3; D is possibly TRBD1 (6 bases). V dropped 4 bases and J dropped 9 bases, with 10 bases sitting between them. The germline gives CDR1 LGHNA, CDR2 YNFKEQ. The CDR3 loop spans 12 amino acids. This CDR3 is CASSPKGGTIYF. Here the CDR3 DNA reads TGTGCCAGCAGCCCTAAAGGGGGCACCATATATTTT.

This clone showed up just a few times. The chain uses TRBV6-5 and TRBJ2-1; no firm D call. The CDR3 extends over 11 amino acids. CDR1 is MNHEY and CDR2 is SVGAGI in the germline V gene. The germline V and J ends were trimmed by 8 bases and 9 bases, with 11 bases remaining between them. The CDR3: CASRSPSEQFF. The CDR3 bases are TGTGCCAGCCGGTCCCCATCTGAGCAGTTCTTC.

The V and J genes are TRBV5-1 and TRBJ2-7, with D possibly TRBD1 on 6 matching bases. CDR3 length: 14 amino acids. Germline V gene lookup returns CDR1 SGHRS and CDR2 YFSETQ. Trimming took off 4 bases at V and 2 bases at J, with 13 bases between the two ends. CDR3 loop: CASSIQGTTYEQYF. CDR3 DNA: TGCGCCAGCAGCATACAGGGAACCACCTACGAGCAGTACTTC.

The chain carries TRBV5-6 and TRBJ2-2; 7 positions agree with TRBD2. The CDR3 extends over 16 amino acids. J was trimmed by 5 bases and V by 4 bases; bases with no gene match: 11. The germline V gene has CDR1 SGHDT and CDR2 YYEEEE. The CDR3 region has the DNA TGTGCCAGCAGCGGGGAGACGGGACTACTGACCGGGGAGCTGTTTTTT. Protein: CASSGETGLLTGELFF.

Details on this clone: A read error may account for a junction end that differs from germline. The V and J genes are TRBV5-8 and TRBJ1-2; D is ambiguous. The germline CDR1 and CDR2 sequences are SGHTS and YDEGEE. The CDR3 has 9 residues. CDR3 in amino acids: CASSWAREF. The CDR3 DNA reads TGTGCCAGCAGCTGGGCAAGGGAGTTC.

CDR3 residues: CAWSRRRGASTDTQYF. The CDR3 region has the DNA TGTGCCTGGAGCCGAAGACGGGGGGCTAGCACAGATACGCAGTATTTT. V is TRBV30 and J is TRBJ2-3; D is possibly TRBD2 (7 bases). The CDR3 is made up of 16 amino acids. Germline values: CDR1 GTSNPN, CDR2 SVGIG (reference sequence). Trimming cost V 3 bases and J 0 bases, with 16 bases left between them.

J is TRBJ2-5 and V is TRBV7-6, with 12 nucleotides matching TRBD2. Germline V CDR1 and CDR2: SGHVS, FNYEAQ. The CDR3 totals 18 residues. V shed 5 bases and J 3 bases; nucleotides not matched to a gene: 13. This CDR3 is CASSLRLAGAIQKETQYF. The CDR3 DNA reads TGTGCCAGCAGCCTGCGACTAGCGGGGGCCATACAAAAAGAGACCCAGTACTTC.

This chain connects TRBV10-2 to TRBJ1-1; the D gene is possibly TRBD1 (6 bases). Trimming shortened V by 4 bases and J by 0 bases, and 12 bases separated the two germline ends. Germline V gene sequence: CDR1 WSHSY, CDR2 SAAADI. CDR3 length equals 15 residues. In DNA form, the CDR3 reads TGCGCCAGCAGTGGGGAGACAGGTTTGAACACTGAAGCTTTCTTT. It is translated as CASSGETGLNTEAFF.

The chain joins TRBV19 to TRBJ1-2, with D possibly TRBD1 on 5 matching bases. The germline gives CDR1 LNHDA, CDR2 SQIVND (reference sequence). The CDR3 sequence is 12 residues long. Trimming took off 5 bases at V and 7 bases at J, with 11 bases between the two ends. The CDR3 loop is CASSPVQGGYTF. The CDR3 DNA reads TGTGCCAGTAGTCCAGTCCAGGGTGGCTACACCTTC.

This clone was seen a handful of times. The V call is TRBV6-5, the J call TRBJ1-1, with a weak D call TRBD1 (6 bases). The CDR3 runs to 13 residues. Trimming took 6 bases from V and 7 from J, leaving 15 bases between them. Germline V gives CDR1 MNHEY, CDR2 SVGAGI. CDR3 sequence (DNA): TGTGCCAGCAGCGTAACAGGGTACGGTGAAGCTTTCTTT. It yields the protein CASSVTGYGEAFF.

The J gene is TRBJ2-7, the V gene TRBV15, with D tentatively TRBD1 (5 bases). The CDR3 extends over 18 amino acids. V lost 0 bases to trimming and J lost 0 bases, with 18 bases between them. Germline loops: CDR1 LNHNV, CDR2 YYDKDF (reference sequence). The CDR3 coding sequence is TGTGCCACCAGCAGAGAGGTTTCCAGGGTTTTCAGCTCCTACGAGCAGTACGTC. This encodes CATSREVSRVFSSYEQYV.

This chain links TRBV7-6 with TRBJ2-1; D not certain. Trimming took 2 bases from V and 7 from J, leaving 6 bases between them. This CDR3 is built from 12 residues. The germline V gene has CDR1 SGHVS and CDR2 FNYEAQ. CDR3 region: CASSLITNEQFF. Written as DNA, the CDR3 is TGTGCCAGCAGCTTAATTACAAATGAGCAGTTCTTC.